This T cell receptor (beta chain) stems from a study of blood T cell repertoires in COVID-19. Study-level information: Acute and convalescent COVID-19 specimens originated in the United States, Italy and Spain.

Enrollment of patients from Seattle took place during active infection, with longitudinal follow-up. Trimming shortened V by 4 bases and J by 8 bases, and 23 bases separated the two germline ends. This CDR3 has 16 amino acids. Some clones are missing from TCRdb's copy, which holds only in-frame ones; the method was immunoSEQ multiplex PCR. The sample lists about 440,000 clones; more than 70% were seen once. This chain links TRBV23-1 with TRBJ1-2, with no clear D. TRBV23-1 is an ORF, with its function uncertain. This TCR derives from a woman in her 50s with COVID-19, enrolled during active disease. Sample: peripheral blood. CDR3: CASSRAETEALAGYTF. CDR3 in DNA: TGCGCCAGCAGTCGAGCCGAAACAGAAGCTCTTGCCGGCTACACCTTC.